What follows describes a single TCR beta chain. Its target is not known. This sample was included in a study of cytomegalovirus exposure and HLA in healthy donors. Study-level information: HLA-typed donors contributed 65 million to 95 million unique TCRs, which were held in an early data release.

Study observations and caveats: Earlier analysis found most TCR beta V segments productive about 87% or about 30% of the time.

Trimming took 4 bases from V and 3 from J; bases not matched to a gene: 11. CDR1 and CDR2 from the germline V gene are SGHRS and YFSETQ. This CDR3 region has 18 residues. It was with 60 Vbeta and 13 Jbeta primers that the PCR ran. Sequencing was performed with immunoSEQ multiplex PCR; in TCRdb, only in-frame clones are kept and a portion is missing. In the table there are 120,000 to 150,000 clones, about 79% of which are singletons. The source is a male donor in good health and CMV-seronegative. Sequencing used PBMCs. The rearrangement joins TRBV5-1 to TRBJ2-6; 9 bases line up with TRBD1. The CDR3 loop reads CASSLPGGQGDGANVLTF. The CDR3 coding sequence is TGCGCCAGCAGCCTACCGGGGGGACAGGGTGATGGGGCCAACGTCCTGACTTTC. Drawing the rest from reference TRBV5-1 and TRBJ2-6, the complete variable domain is KAGVTQTPRYLIKTRGQQVTLSCSPISGHRSVSWYQQTPGQGLQFLFEYFSETQRNKGNFPGRFSGRQFSNSRSEMNVSTLELGDSALYLCASSLPGGQGDGANVLTFGAGSRLTVL.